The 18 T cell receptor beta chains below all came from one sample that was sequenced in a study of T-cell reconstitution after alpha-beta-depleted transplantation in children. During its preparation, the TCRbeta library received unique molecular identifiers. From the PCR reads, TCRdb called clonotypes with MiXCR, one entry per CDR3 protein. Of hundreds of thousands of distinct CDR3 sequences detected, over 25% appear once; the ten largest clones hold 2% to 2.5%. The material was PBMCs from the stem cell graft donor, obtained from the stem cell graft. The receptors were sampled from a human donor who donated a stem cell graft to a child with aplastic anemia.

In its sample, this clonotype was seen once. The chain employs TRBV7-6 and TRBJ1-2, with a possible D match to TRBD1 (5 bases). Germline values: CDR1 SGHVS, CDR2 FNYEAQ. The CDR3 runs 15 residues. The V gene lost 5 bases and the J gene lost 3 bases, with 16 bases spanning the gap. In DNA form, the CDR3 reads TGTGCCAGCAGCCTGTCGTCGGGGGGAGACTATGGCTACACCTTC. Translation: CASSLSSGGDYGYTF.

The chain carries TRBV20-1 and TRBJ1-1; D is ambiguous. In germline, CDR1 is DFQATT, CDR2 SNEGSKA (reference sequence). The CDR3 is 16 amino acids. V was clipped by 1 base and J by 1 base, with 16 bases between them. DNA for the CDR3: TGCAGTGCTAGAGCCCGGGAAGCCATACGGAACACTGAAGCTTTCTTT. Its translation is CSARAREAIRNTEAFF.

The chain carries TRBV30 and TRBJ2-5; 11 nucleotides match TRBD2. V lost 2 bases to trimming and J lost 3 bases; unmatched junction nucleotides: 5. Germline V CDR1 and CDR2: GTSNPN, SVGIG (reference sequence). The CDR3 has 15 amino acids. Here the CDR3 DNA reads TGTGCCTGGAGTTCGGGACTAGCGGTAAAAGAGACCCAGTACTTC. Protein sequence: CAWSSGLAVKETQYF.

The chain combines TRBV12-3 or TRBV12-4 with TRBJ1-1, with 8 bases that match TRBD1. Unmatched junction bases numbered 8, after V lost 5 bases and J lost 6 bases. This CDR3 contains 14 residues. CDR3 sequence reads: CASSLRQGQAEAFF. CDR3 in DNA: TGTGCCAGCAGTCTAAGACAGGGGCAGGCTGAAGCTTTCTTT.

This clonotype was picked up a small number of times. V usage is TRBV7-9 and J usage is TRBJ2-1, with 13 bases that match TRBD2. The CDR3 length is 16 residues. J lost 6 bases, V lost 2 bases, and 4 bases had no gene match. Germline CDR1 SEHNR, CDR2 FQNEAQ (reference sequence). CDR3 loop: CASSLPGLAGANEQFF. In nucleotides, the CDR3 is TGTGCCAGCAGCTTACCCGGACTAGCGGGAGCCAATGAGCAGTTCTTC.

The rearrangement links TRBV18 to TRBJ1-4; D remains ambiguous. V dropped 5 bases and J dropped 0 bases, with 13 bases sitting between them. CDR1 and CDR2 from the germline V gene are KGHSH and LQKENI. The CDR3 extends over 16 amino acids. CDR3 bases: TGTGCCAGCTCAGAAAAGGACGCTGCAACTAATGAAAAACTGTTTTTT. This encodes CASSEKDAATNEKLFF. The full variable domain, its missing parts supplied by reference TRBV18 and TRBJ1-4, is NAGVMQNPRHLVRRRGQEARLRCSPMKGHSHVYWYRQLPEEGLKFMVYLQKENIIDESGMPKERFSAEFPKEGPSILRIQQVVRGDSAAYFCASSEKDAATNEKLFFGSGTQLSVL.

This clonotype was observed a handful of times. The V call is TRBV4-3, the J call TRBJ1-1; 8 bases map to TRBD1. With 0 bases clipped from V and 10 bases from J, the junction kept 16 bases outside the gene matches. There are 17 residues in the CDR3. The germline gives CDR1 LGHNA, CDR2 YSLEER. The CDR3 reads CASSQDYGPGGEGGAFF. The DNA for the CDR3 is TGCGCCAGCAGCCAAGACTACGGGCCAGGGGGCGAGGGGGGAGCTTTCTTT.

CDR3 sequence reads: CASSLMRQDDVWNGYTF. Written as DNA, the CDR3 is TGTGCCAGCAGCCTAATGAGACAGGACGACGTATGGAATGGCTACACCTTC. The chain employs TRBV6-1 and TRBJ1-2; D is possibly TRBD1 (6 bases). The CDR3 has 17 residues. The ends were cut back, 6 bases at V and 6 bases at J, with 26 bases in the middle. Per germline, CDR1 MNHNS and CDR2 SASEGT.

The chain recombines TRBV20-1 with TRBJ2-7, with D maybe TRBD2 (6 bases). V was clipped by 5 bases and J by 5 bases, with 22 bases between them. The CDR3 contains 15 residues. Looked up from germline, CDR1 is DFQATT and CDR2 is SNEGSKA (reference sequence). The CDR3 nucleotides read TGCAGTGCTCAAATGGGACTCGCGGGCCGGAACGAGCAGTACTTC. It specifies CSAQMGLAGRNEQYF.

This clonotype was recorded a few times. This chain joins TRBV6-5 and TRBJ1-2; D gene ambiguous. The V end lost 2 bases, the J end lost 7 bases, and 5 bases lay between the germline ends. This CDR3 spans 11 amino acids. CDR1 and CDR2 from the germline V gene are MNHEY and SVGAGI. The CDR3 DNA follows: TGTGCCAGCAGTTACCCGGGTGGCTACACCTTC. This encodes CASSYPGGYTF.

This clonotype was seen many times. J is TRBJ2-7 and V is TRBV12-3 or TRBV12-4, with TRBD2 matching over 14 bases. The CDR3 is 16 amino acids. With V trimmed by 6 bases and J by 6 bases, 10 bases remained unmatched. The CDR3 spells CASSLLGLAGGGEQYF. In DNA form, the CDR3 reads TGTGCCAGCAGCCTCCTCGGACTAGCGGGAGGCGGCGAGCAGTACTTC.

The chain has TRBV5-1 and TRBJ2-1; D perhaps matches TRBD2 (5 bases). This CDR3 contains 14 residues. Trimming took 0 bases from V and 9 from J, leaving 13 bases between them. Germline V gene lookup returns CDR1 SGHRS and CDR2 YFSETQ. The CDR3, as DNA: TGCGCCAGCAGCTTGGCCAAGACTATCAGTGAGCAGTTCTTC. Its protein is CASSLAKTISEQFF.

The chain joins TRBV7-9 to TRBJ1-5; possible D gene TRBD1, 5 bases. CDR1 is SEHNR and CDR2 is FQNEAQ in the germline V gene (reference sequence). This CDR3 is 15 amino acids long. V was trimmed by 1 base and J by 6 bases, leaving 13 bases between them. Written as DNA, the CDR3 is TGTGCCAGCAGCTTAGACGGGGGGTCCGGTCAGCCCCAGCATTTT. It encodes CASSLDGGSGQPQHF.

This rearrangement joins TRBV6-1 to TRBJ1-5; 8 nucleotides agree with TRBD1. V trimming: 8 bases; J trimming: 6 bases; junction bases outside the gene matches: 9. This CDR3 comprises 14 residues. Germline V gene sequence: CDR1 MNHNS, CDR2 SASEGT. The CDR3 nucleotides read TGTGCCAGCGGAGGACAGGGTGTGGCTCAGCCCCAGCATTTT. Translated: CASGGQGVAQPQHF.

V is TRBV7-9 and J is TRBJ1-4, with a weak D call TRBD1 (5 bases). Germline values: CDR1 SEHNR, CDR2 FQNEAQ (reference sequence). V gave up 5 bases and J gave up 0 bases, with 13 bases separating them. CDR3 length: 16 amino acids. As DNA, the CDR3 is TGTGCCAGCAGCCACGGCGACAGAGCAACTAATGAAAAACTGTTTTTT. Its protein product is CASSHGDRATNEKLFF.

The CDR3 bases are TGCAGCGTCCGGGACGCGAGCTCCTACGAGCAGTACTTC. Translation gives CSVRDASSYEQYF. This chain uses TRBV29-1 with TRBJ2-7; the D gene could be TRBD1 or TRBD2 (5 bases each). Germline lookup yields CDR1 SQVTM and CDR2 ANQGSEA. The CDR3 has 13 residues. Trimming stripped 6 bases from V and 0 bases from J, with 12 bases between.

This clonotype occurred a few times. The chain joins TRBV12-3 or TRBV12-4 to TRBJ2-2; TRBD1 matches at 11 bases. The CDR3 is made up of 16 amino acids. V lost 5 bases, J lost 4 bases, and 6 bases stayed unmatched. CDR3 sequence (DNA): TGTGCCAGCAGTCATCCGGGACAGGGGGGCACCGGGGAGCTGTTTTTT. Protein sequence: CASSHPGQGGTGELFF.

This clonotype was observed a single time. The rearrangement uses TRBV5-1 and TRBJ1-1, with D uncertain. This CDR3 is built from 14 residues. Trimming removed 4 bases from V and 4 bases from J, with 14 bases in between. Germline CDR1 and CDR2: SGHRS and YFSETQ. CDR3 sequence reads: CASSLASPGTEAFF. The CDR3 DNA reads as TGCGCCAGCAGCCTAGCTAGTCCGGGCACTGAAGCTTTCTTT.